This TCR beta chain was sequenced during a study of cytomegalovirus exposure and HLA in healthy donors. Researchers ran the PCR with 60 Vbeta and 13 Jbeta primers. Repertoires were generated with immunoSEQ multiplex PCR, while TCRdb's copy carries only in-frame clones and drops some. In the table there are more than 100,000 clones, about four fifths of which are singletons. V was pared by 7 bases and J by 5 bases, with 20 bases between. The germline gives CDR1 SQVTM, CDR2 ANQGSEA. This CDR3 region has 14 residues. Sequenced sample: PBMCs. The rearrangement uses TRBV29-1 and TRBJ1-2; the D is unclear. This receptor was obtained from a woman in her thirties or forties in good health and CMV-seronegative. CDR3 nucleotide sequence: TGCAGCGAATACGGCAGAGACTATAGATATGGCTACACCTTC. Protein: CSEYGRDYRYGYTF.